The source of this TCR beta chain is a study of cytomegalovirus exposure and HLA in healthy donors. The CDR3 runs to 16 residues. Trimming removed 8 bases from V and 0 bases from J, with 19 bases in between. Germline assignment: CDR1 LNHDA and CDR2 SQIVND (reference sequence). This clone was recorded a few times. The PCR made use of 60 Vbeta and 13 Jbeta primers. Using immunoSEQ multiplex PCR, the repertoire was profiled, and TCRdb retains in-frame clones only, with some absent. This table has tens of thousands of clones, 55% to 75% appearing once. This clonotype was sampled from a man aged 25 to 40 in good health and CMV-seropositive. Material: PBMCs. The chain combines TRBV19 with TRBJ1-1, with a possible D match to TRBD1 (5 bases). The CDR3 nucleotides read TGTGCCAGTGGTACCTATCTAGGGGCAGTGAACACTGAAGCTTTCTTT. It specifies CASGTYLGAVNTEAFF.